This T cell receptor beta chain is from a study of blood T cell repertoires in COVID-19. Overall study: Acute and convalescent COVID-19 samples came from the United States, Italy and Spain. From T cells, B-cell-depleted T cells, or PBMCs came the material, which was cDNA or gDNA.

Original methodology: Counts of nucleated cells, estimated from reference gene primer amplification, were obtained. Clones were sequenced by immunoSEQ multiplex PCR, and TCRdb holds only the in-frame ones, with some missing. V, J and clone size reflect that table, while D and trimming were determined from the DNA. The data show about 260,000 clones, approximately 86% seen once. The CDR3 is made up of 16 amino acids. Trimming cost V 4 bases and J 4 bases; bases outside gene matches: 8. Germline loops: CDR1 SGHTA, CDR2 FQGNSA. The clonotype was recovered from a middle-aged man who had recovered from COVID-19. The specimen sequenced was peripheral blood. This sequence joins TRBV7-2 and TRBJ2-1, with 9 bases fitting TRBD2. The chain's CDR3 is CASSWVAGAGYNEQFF. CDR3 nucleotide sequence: TGTGCCAGCAGCTGGGTAGCGGGAGCTGGTTACAATGAGCAGTTCTTC.